The 29 T cell receptor beta chains below were found in one sample sequenced in a study of PD-1 blockade in classical Hodgkin lymphoma. Autologous stem cell transplantation was followed by relapse in every patient, and brentuximab vedotin exposure varied. Produced via immunoSEQ multiplex PCR; TCRdb's table is partial and in-frame only. The table includes about 13,000 clones, about nine tenths detected once. The sequenced sample was peripheral blood mononuclear cells (PBMCs), obtained at baseline. All receptors come from a human donor with classical Hodgkin lymphoma.

This chain links TRBV13 with TRBJ2-3, with 10 positions matching TRBD2. The CDR3 contains 13 residues. CDR1 PRHDT and CDR2 FYEKMQ come from the germline V gene (reference sequence). V lost 3 bases, J lost 9 bases, and 3 bases stayed unmatched. Here the CDR3 DNA reads TGTGCCAGCAGCTTTGAGCGGGGGGGGACGCAGTATTTT. Protein: CASSFERGGTQYF.

This chain uses TRBV2 with TRBJ1-6; no clear D. V was cut by 4 bases and J by 10 bases, with 14 bases left in between. The germline CDR1 and CDR2 sequences are SNHLY and FYNNEI. The CDR3 covers 14 residues. The CDR3 coding sequence is TGTGCCAGCAGTGGAACATGGTTGGGATCACCCCTCCACTTT. Encoded protein: CASSGTWLGSPLHF. The full variable domain, in which reference TRBV2 and TRBJ1-6 provide the parts outside the CDR3, is EPEVTQTPSHQVTQMGQEVILRCVPISNHLYFYWYRQILGQKVEFLVSFYNNEISEKSEIFDDQFSVERPDGSNFTLKIRSTKLEDSAMYFCASSGTWLGSPLHFGNGTRLTVT.

V and J are TRBV2 and TRBJ2-2, with a tentative D call TRBD1 (5 bases). Trimming stripped 4 bases from V and 5 bases from J, with 14 bases between. This CDR3 contains 15 residues. From germline, CDR1 is SNHLY and CDR2 FYNNEI. The CDR3 loop is CASSALGAGTGELFF. CDR3 DNA: TGTGCCAGCAGTGCCCTTGGGGCTGGGACCGGGGAGCTGTTTTTT.

This chain links TRBV7-9 with TRBJ2-3; D remains ambiguous. Trimming shortened V by 3 bases and J by 3 bases, and 1 base separated the two germline ends. Germline CDR1 and CDR2: SEHNR and FQNEAQ (reference sequence). This CDR3 is 11 amino acids long. In DNA form, the CDR3 reads TGTGCCAGCAGCTTTACAGATACGCAGTATTTT. It yields the protein CASSFTDTQYF.

The genes are TRBV18 and TRBJ1-2; TRBD1 matches 11 bases. V lost 3 bases to trimming and J lost 0 bases; unmatched junction nucleotides: 6. The CDR3 has 17 residues. The germline V gene has CDR1 KGHSH and CDR2 LQKENI. The CDR3, as DNA: TGTGCCAGCTCACCGAGGGGACAGGGGGTTGCTAACTATGGCTACACCTTC. This encodes CASSPRGQGVANYGYTF.

This chain links TRBV5-1 with TRBJ2-3; perhaps TRBD2 as D (7 bases). V lost 4 bases, J lost 5 bases, and 17 bases lay in between. This CDR3 spans 15 amino acids. Per the germline V gene, CDR1 is SGHRS and CDR2 is YFSETQ. CDR3 coding DNA: TGCGCCAGCAGCACACGGGGGGCCGAGGGAGATACGCAGTATTTT. This codes for CASSTRGAEGDTQYF.

V and J are TRBV5-1 and TRBJ1-5; the D is unclear. From germline, CDR1 is SGHRS and CDR2 YFSETQ. Trimming took off 4 bases at V and 1 base at J, with 12 bases between the two ends. The CDR3 has 15 residues. The CDR3 reads CASSLAGKSNQPQHF. The CDR3 DNA reads as TGCGCCAGCAGCCTGGCCGGGAAGAGCAATCAGCCCCAGCATTTT.

V is TRBV6-5 and J is TRBJ1-2, with 7 nucleotides matching TRBD1. This CDR3 comprises 15 residues. Germline-derived CDR1 and CDR2 are MNHEY and SVGAGI. Unmatched junction bases numbered 3, after V lost 0 bases and J lost 2 bases. CDR3 DNA: TGTGCCAGCAGTTACTCGGGACAGTGGAACTATGGCTACACCTTC. This gives the protein CASSYSGQWNYGYTF.

With respect to this clone: The sample has other DNA sequences that encode this CDR3 too. The chain joins TRBV5-1 to TRBJ2-5, with D possibly matching TRBD2 (6 bases). V gave up 5 bases and J gave up 1 base, with 9 bases separating them. Germline V gene sequence: CDR1 SGHRS, CDR2 YFSETQ. The CDR3 consists of 13 residues. The CDR3 protein is CASSFGGQETQYF. The CDR3, as DNA: TGCGCCAGCAGTTTCGGGGGCCAAGAGACCCAGTACTTC.

The chain couples TRBV5-1 to TRBJ2-3; D gene ambiguous. The V end was cut by 2 bases, the J end by 3 bases, with 4 bases between. Germline V gene data show CDR1 as SGHRS and CDR2 as YFSETQ. The CDR3 runs 12 residues. The CDR3: CASSLVTDTQYF. CDR3 DNA sequence: TGCGCCAGCAGCTTAGTTACAGATACGCAGTATTTT.

The rearrangement links TRBV14 to TRBJ2-2; either TRBD1 or TRBD2 may fit D (5 bases each). The CDR3 has 16 amino acids. Germline CDR1 reads SGHDN; CDR2 reads FVKESK. Trimming took 0 bases from V and 6 from J, leaving 14 bases between them. CDR3: CASSQEGRGYPGELFF. The CDR3 bases are TGTGCCAGCAGCCAAGAGGGACGGGGATACCCCGGGGAGCTGTTTTTT.

The rearrangement joins TRBV19 to TRBJ2-7; D ambiguous. The CDR3 runs to 11 residues. From germline, CDR1 is LNHDA and CDR2 SQIVND (reference sequence). V lost 5 bases and J lost 3, with 5 bases in between. CDR3 coding DNA: TGTGCCAGTAGTGTGAACTACGAGCAGTACTTC. It yields the protein CASSVNYEQYF.

This clone is deemed large. This chain uses TRBV27 with TRBJ2-1; TRBD1 matches at 8 bases. Germline V CDR1 and CDR2: MNHEY, SMNVEV (reference sequence). The CDR3 runs 17 residues. J was trimmed by 7 bases and V by 4 bases; bases with no gene match: 15. The DNA for the CDR3 is TGTGCCAGCAGTTCCGACAGGGGAAGTATTGGTAGGAATGAGCAGTTCTTC. It yields the protein CASSSDRGSIGRNEQFF.

This clone occurred a few times. The gene calls are TRBV5-1 and TRBJ1-2; 9 bases agree with TRBD1. V shed 4 bases and J 4 bases; nucleotides not matched to a gene: 8. Germline V gives CDR1 SGHRS, CDR2 YFSETQ. The CDR3 runs to 15 residues. The CDR3 bases are TGCGCCAGCAGCCCCGGGACAGGGCCTCCCTATGGCTACACCTTC. Translating it yields CASSPGTGPPYGYTF.

Turning to this clone: This specimen includes other DNA sequences encoding the same CDR3. The chain carries TRBV7-9 and TRBJ2-3; the D is unclear. Trimming pared 5 bases from V and 2 bases from J, leaving 8 bases between. The germline V gene has CDR1 SEHNR and CDR2 FQNEAQ (reference sequence). The CDR3 consists of 13 residues. CDR3 coding DNA: TGTGCCAGCAGCCCGCCGTACACAGATACGCAGTATTTT. Amino acids: CASSPPYTDTQYF.

This chain connects TRBV19 to TRBJ1-5, with D possibly matching TRBD1 (5 bases). The V gene lost 6 bases and the J gene lost 7 bases, with 16 bases spanning the gap. The CDR3 has 14 amino acids. CDR1 is LNHDA and CDR2 is SQIVND in the germline V gene (reference sequence). CDR3 nucleotide sequence: TGTGCCAGTAGCCGCGGAGGGGCTGAGCAGCCCCAGCATTTT. Residues: CASSRGGAEQPQHF.

This clone was counted a single time. The chain combines TRBV28 with TRBJ1-2; D may be TRBD1 (5 bases). V was pared by 3 bases and J by 3 bases, with 20 bases between. The CDR3 is 17 amino acids. Germline-derived CDR1 and CDR2 are MDHEN and SYDVKM. The CDR3 DNA is TGTGCCAGCAGTTTGGGTCCCTGGGGGGGTCATGACTATGGCTACACCTTC. This codes for CASSLGPWGGHDYGYTF.

DNA of the CDR3: TGTGCCAGCACCGGGACAGGGAAGGACACTGAAGCTTTCTTT. Its translation is CASTGTGKDTEAFF. The chain has TRBV19 and TRBJ1-1, with TRBD1 identical over 9 bases. This CDR3 comprises 14 residues. J was trimmed by 3 bases and V by 9 bases; bases with no gene match: 8. The germline gives CDR1 LNHDA, CDR2 SQIVND (reference sequence).

The V and J genes are TRBV14 and TRBJ2-3, with D unresolved. The V gene's germline CDR1 is SGHDN and CDR2 FVKESK. Deletions cut 1 base from V and 4 bases from J, with 12 bases between. The CDR3 has 15 residues. The CDR3 sequence is CASSQVASSADTQYF. CDR3 DNA: TGTGCCAGCAGCCAAGTCGCTAGTTCGGCAGATACGCAGTATTTT.

This clone was observed a single time. The chain carries TRBV7-9 and TRBJ1-6, with D possibly matching TRBD1 (5 bases). There are 13 residues in the CDR3. The ends were cut back, 4 bases at V and 10 bases at J, with 11 bases in the middle. The germline V gene has CDR1 SEHNR and CDR2 FQNEAQ (reference sequence). The CDR3 loop reads CASSSQGGSPLHF. Written as DNA, the CDR3 is TGTGCCAGCAGCTCCCAGGGAGGCTCACCCCTCCACTTT.

V and J are TRBV5-1 and TRBJ2-7, with unresolved D. The germline gives CDR1 SGHRS, CDR2 YFSETQ. V lost 4 bases, J lost 3 bases, and 8 bases lay in between. The CDR3 has 12 residues. CDR3 in DNA: TGCGCCAGCAGCGCTAACCGCTACGAGCAGTACTTC. This codes for CASSANRYEQYF. Full variable domain (outside the CDR3, taken from reference TRBV5-1 and TRBJ2-7): KAGVTQTPRYLIKTRGQQVTLSCSPISGHRSVSWYQQTPGQGLQFLFEYFSETQRNKGNFPGRFSGRQFSNSRSEMNVSTLELGDSALYLCASSANRYEQYFGPGTRLTVT.

This rearrangement joins TRBV6-5 to TRBJ2-2; D remains ambiguous. Germline V lookup: CDR1 MNHEY, CDR2 SVGAGI. V gave up 0 bases and J gave up 2 bases, with 4 bases separating them. The CDR3 extends over 14 amino acids. CDR3 residues: CASSYSRNTGELFF. The DNA of the CDR3 is TGTGCCAGCAGTTACTCTAGAAACACCGGGGAGCTGTTTTTT.

This clone was found a few times. This chain connects TRBV5-1 to TRBJ2-3; D gene unclear. The V and J ends lost 1 base and 5 bases respectively, with 5 bases between them. The CDR3 contains 12 residues. Germline values: CDR1 SGHRS, CDR2 YFSETQ. CDR3 sequence: CASSLSGDTQYF. The CDR3 DNA reads as TGCGCCAGCAGCTTGTCCGGAGATACGCAGTATTTT. The full variable domain, its missing parts supplied by reference TRBV5-1 and TRBJ2-3, is KAGVTQTPRYLIKTRGQQVTLSCSPISGHRSVSWYQQTPGQGLQFLFEYFSETQRNKGNFPGRFSGRQFSNSRSEMNVSTLELGDSALYLCASSLSGDTQYFGPGTRLTVL.

The V gene is TRBV5-5, the J gene TRBJ2-7; D possibly matches TRBD1 or TRBD2 (5 bases each). The CDR3 covers 15 residues. V dropped 0 bases and J dropped 2 bases, with 12 bases sitting between them. Germline CDR1 is SGHKS and CDR2 is YYEKEE (reference sequence). CDR3 coding DNA: TGTGCCAGCAGCTTGGAAGGGACGGGTCCCTACGAGCAGTACTTC. This translates into CASSLEGTGPYEQYF.

This chain joins TRBV7-9 and TRBJ2-7; 7 bases are a match to TRBD1. V dropped 3 bases and J dropped 6; count of bases not matched to a gene: 8. Per germline, CDR1 SEHNR and CDR2 FQNEAQ (reference sequence). The CDR3 covers 14 residues. The CDR3 spells CASSFPGGISEQYF. In nucleotides, the CDR3 is TGTGCCAGCAGCTTCCCAGGGGGAATTAGCGAGCAGTACTTC.

CDR3 region: CASSMSGAGNEKLFF. The DNA of the CDR3 is TGTGCCAGTAGTATGAGCGGTGCGGGGAATGAAAAACTGTTTTTT. The rearrangement joins TRBV19 to TRBJ1-4, with unresolved D. The CDR3 covers 15 residues. Germline assignment: CDR1 LNHDA and CDR2 SQIVND (reference sequence). V dropped 3 bases and J dropped 5 bases, with 13 bases sitting between them.

The chain has TRBV19 and TRBJ2-7; TRBD1 aligns across 9 bases. Germline V gene sequence: CDR1 LNHDA, CDR2 SQIVND (reference sequence). CDR3 length: 15 residues. The J segment lost 3 bases and the V segment lost 10 bases, leaving 13 bases of the junction unmatched. The CDR3 region is CATESSGTGLYEQYF. The CDR3 coding sequence is TGTGCCACCGAGAGTTCCGGGACAGGGCTCTACGAGCAGTACTTC.

The chain joins TRBV7-9 to TRBJ1-1; TRBD1 matches at 7 bases. Per the germline V gene, CDR1 is SEHNR and CDR2 is FQNEAQ (reference sequence). J lost 3 bases, V lost 2 bases, and 9 bases had no gene match. The CDR3 length is 16 residues. The DNA for the CDR3 is TGTGCCAGCAGCTTAATAACAGGGGAATGGGACACTGAAGCTTTCTTT. This sequence encodes CASSLITGEWDTEAFF.

This clone was observed once. This chain connects TRBV9 to TRBJ2-7; D might be TRBD1 (6 bases). The CDR3 runs to 14 residues. Trimming pared 0 bases from V and 2 bases from J, leaving 9 bases between. The V gene's germline CDR1 is SGDLS and CDR2 YYNGEE. Here the CDR3 reads CASSVGDTTYEQYF. The CDR3 bases are TGTGCCAGCAGCGTAGGGGACACAACCTACGAGCAGTACTTC.